This TCR beta chain was captured in a study of cytomegalovirus exposure and HLA in healthy donors. All donors participated as healthy donors of bone marrow. PCR employed 60 Vbeta and 13 Jbeta primers. Clones were sequenced by immunoSEQ multiplex PCR, and TCRdb holds only the in-frame ones, with some missing. The table records 90,000 to 130,000 clones, about 74% of them present only once. Study-level findings and limits: There was a cluster of highly shared sequence variants that was likely a sequencing artifact. With DRB1 most and HLA-C fewest, TCR association rates differed between HLA loci in a later analysis. The authors enumerated under 200 TCR beta chains as linked to cytomegalovirus.

This clone was counted a few times. Its antigen remains unidentified. The source material was PBMCs. This clonotype was sampled from a man aged 25 to 40 in good health and CMV-seropositive.

CDR3 sequence: CAWKLEGARTEAFF. The CDR3 bases are TGTGCCTGGAAATTGGAGGGGGCCCGCACTGAAGCTTTCTTT. The chain couples TRBV30 to TRBJ1-1; 7 bases are shared with TRBD1. The CDR3 length is 14 residues. The germline gives CDR1 GTSNPN, CDR2 SVGIG (reference sequence). The V segment lost 4 bases and the J segment 4 bases; nucleotides outside the gene matches: 9.